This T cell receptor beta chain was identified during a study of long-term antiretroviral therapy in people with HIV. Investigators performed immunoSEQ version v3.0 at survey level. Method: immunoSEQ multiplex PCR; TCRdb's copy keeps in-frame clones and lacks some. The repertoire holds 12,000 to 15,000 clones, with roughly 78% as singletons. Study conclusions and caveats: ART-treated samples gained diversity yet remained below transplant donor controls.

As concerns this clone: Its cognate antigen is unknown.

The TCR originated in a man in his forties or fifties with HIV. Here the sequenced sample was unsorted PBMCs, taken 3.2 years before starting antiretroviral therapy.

The CDR3 region is CASSLGTPYEQYF. In DNA form, the CDR3 reads TGTGCCAGCAGCTTAGGGACCCCCTACGAGCAGTACTTC. The genes are TRBV11-2 and TRBJ2-5; D not resolved. The end of the DNA aligns better with TRBJ2-7, so the J call may be wrong. Per germline, CDR1 SGHAT and CDR2 FQNNGV. The CDR3 runs 13 residues.